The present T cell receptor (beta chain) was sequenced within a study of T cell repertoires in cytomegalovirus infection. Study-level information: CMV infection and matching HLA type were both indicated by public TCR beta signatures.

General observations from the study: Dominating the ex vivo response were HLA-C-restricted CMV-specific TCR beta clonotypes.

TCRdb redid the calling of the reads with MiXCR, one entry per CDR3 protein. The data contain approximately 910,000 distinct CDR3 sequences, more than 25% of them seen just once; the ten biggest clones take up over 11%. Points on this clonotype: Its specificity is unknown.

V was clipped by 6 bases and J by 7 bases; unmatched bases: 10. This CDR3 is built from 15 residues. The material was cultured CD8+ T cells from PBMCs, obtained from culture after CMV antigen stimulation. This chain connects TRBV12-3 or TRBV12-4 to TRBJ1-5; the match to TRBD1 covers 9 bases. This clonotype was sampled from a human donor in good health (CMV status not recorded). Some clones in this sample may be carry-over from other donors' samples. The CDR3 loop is CASSPGQGRGQPQHF. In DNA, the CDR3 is TGTGCCAGCAGCCCGGGACAGGGAAGAGGACAGCCCCAGCATTTT.